This passage covers 10 T cell receptor beta chains from one sample sequenced in a study of technical replicates of blood from a handful of donors. Measured with immunoSEQ multiplex PCR; TCRdb has only the in-frame clones, and not every one. This sample has approximately 78,000 clones, with over 85% found just once. Sequenced material: T cells isolated from PBMCs. These receptors all come from a human donor in good health.

The chain is built from TRBV6-1 and TRBJ1-2; D may be TRBD1 (5 bases). The CDR3 has 13 residues. V lost 6 bases and J lost 1, with 9 bases in between. Germline assignment: CDR1 MNHNS and CDR2 SASEGT. The CDR3 DNA follows: TGTGCCAGCAGCCACGACAGTAACTATGGCTACACCTTC. It translates to CASSHDSNYGYTF.

The chain recombines TRBV2 with TRBJ2-1; TRBD1 is a possible D gene (6 bases). The CDR3 has 13 amino acids. Germline lookup yields CDR1 SNHLY and CDR2 FYNNEI. Trimming removed 3 bases at V and 7 bases at J, with 10 bases between. CDR3 loop: CASSDNRENEQFF. The CDR3 nucleotides are TGTGCCAGCAGTGATAACAGGGAGAATGAGCAGTTCTTC.

V usage is TRBV19 and J usage is TRBJ2-1; 13 bases are shared with TRBD2. Germline V gene lookup returns CDR1 LNHDA and CDR2 SQIVND (reference sequence). After removal of 7 bases from V and 9 bases from J, the junction contained 9 bases not matched to a gene. The CDR3 is made up of 15 amino acids. The CDR3 sequence is CASTPGLAGYGEQFF. CDR3 DNA sequence: TGTGCCAGTACTCCGGGACTAGCGGGATACGGTGAGCAGTTCTTC.

This chain links TRBV9 with TRBJ2-5, with 9 nucleotides matching TRBD2. Germline CDR1 and CDR2: SGDLS and YYNGEE. CDR3 size: 16 residues. The junction had 5 bases not matched to a gene; V was cut back by 0 bases and J by 2 bases. The CDR3 reads CASSVGASGIQETQYF. Written as DNA, the CDR3 is TGTGCCAGCAGCGTAGGAGCTAGCGGGATACAAGAGACCCAGTACTTC.

The CDR3 nucleotides read TGTGCCAGCAGCCGAGGGGGCGGTGGGGCCAACGTCCTGACTTTC. Translating gives CASSRGGGGANVLTF. The rearrangement links TRBV11-2 to TRBJ2-6; 7 positions agree with TRBD1. CDR1 is SGHAT and CDR2 is FQNNGV in the germline V gene. The CDR3 extends over 15 amino acids. Unmatched junction bases numbered 4, after V lost 5 bases and J lost 3 bases.

This rearrangement joins TRBV7-8 to TRBJ2-7; 12 bases fit TRBD1. V lost 5 bases to trimming and J lost 6 bases; unmatched junction nucleotides: 8. Germline lookup yields CDR1 SGHVS and CDR2 FQNEAQ. The CDR3 totals 15 residues. The CDR3 protein is CASSAGTGGSGEQYF. CDR3 bases: TGTGCCAGCAGCGCCGGGACAGGGGGCTCTGGCGAGCAGTACTTC.

This chain uses TRBV30 with TRBJ2-7, with 9 bases identical to TRBD1. This CDR3 region has 16 residues. The V and J ends lost 1 base and 2 bases, in that order; junction bases with no gene match: 9. The germline V gene has CDR1 GTSNPN and CDR2 SVGIG (reference sequence). The CDR3 nucleotides read TGTGCCTGGAGTGGCGTTTATGGGGACAGGGCCTACGAGCAGTACTTC. Its translation: CAWSGVYGDRAYEQYF.

This sequence joins TRBV27 and TRBJ1-5; weak D call: TRBD1 (5 bases). This CDR3 contains 15 residues. The germline CDR1 and CDR2 sequences are MNHEY and SMNVEV (reference sequence). The V end was cut by 6 bases, the J end by 5 bases, with 17 bases between. CDR3 residues: CASRLVGGTDQPQHF. CDR3 coding DNA: TGTGCCAGCAGGCTGGTGGGGGGGACGGATCAGCCCCAGCATTTT.

The CDR3 DNA follows: TGTGCCAGCAGTTCAGCTAGCGGGGGGTCATACAATGAGCAGTTCTTC. Encoded protein: CASSSASGGSYNEQFF. The chain couples TRBV6-5 to TRBJ2-1; TRBD2 aligns across 11 bases. Trimming cost V 4 bases and J 4 bases; bases outside gene matches: 6. Germline assignment: CDR1 MNHEY and CDR2 SVGAGI. The CDR3 is made up of 16 amino acids.

The V call is TRBV18, the J call TRBJ1-1; D unclear. From germline, CDR1 is KGHSH and CDR2 LQKENI. The V and J ends lost 2 bases and 2 bases respectively, with 9 bases between them. There are 14 residues in the CDR3. This chain's CDR3 is CASSPNEANTEAFF. The CDR3 DNA sequence: TGTGCCAGCTCACCAAATGAGGCCAACACTGAAGCTTTCTTT. Looking up the rest from reference TRBV18 and TRBJ1-1 gives the full variable domain: NAGVMQNPRHLVRRRGQEARLRCSPMKGHSHVYWYRQLPEEGLKFMVYLQKENIIDESGMPKERFSAEFPKEGPSILRIQQVVRGDSAAYFCASSPNEANTEAFFGQGTRLTVV.